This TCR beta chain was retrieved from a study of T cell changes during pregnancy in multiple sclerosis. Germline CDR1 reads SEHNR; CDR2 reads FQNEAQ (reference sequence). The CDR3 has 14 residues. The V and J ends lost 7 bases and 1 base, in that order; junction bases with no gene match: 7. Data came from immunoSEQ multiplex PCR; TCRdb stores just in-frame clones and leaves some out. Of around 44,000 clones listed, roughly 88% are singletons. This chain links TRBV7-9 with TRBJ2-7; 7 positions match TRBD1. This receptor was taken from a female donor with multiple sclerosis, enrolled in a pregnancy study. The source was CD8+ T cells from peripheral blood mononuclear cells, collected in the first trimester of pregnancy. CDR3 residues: CASTSGTESYEQYF. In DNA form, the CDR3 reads TGTGCCAGCACCTCCGGGACAGAGTCCTACGAGCAGTACTTC.